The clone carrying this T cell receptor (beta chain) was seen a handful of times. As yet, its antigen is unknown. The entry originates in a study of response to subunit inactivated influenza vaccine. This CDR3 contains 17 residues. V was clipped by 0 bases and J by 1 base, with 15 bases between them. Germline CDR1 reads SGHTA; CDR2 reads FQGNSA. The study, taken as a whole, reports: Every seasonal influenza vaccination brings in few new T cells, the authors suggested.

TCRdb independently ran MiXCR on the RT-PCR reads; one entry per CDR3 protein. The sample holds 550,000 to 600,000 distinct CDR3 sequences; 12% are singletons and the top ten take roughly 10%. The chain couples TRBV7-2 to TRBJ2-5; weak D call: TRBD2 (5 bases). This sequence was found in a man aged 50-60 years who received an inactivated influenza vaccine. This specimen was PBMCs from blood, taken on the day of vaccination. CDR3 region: CASSLARASRPQETQYF. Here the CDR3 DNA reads TGTGCCAGCAGCTTAGCGCGGGCTAGCAGACCCCAAGAGACCCAGTACTTC.